These T cell receptor beta chains were read from a single sample in a study of shared clonotypes between healthy human individuals. Generated by immunoSEQ multiplex PCR, the TCRdb table keeps only in-frame clones and is missing some. The sample has roughly 1,100,000 clones; approximately 68% are singletons. The sample taken for sequencing was memory CD4+ T cells sorted from blood. Receptors originate from a man between 18 and 35 years old in good health. Both conserved end residues are part of each CDR3. The order of the fields is V gene, clone size, J gene, CDR3 length, CDR3 protein. Size tells how often a clone was seen (once, few, many) or the class of an expanded clone, and some rows leave it out.

>TRBV7-2|-|TRBJ1-6|14
CASSQGLNNSPLHF
>TRBV6-6|-|TRBJ2-5|15
CASSSPRNSGETQYF
>TRBV28|-|TRBJ1-5|14
CASNIRGGNQPQHF
>TRBV5-1|-|TRBJ1-6|13
CASSFGERAPLHF
>TRBV2|-|TRBJ1-2|13
CASDPYLNYGYTF
>TRBV7-9|-|TRBJ2-5|16
CASSRDRRTSQETQYF
>TRBV18|-|TRBJ2-6|15
CASSPAVSGANVLTF
>TRBV7-6|-|TRBJ2-7|13
CASSFGGPYEQYF
>TRBV5-6|-|TRBJ2-3|14
CASSLLSGTDTQYF
>TRBV6-6|-|TRBJ1-1|12
CASSRTGPDPFF
>TRBV14|-|TRBJ1-2|16
CASSQISNSPSYGYTF
>TRBV18|-|TRBJ2-5|17
CASSPTAGPDAQETQYF
>TRBV13|-|TRBJ1-1|14
CASSLDRRNTEAFF
>TRBV4-2|-|TRBJ2-5|18
CASSPLATSGVLRETQYF
>TRBV4-3|-|TRBJ2-7|14
CASSQDPGAYEQYF
>TRBV7-9|-|TRBJ1-1|13
CASSSGTNTEAFF
>TRBV7-8|-|TRBJ2-7|14
CASRTGTGSYEQYF
>TRBV7-8|few|TRBJ1-1|13
CASSWTGTLEAFF
>TRBV2|-|TRBJ2-2|15
CASRPGGLWTGELFF
>TRBV5-8|once|TRBJ1-6|15
CASSPQGRGNSPLHF
>TRBV4-3|-|TRBJ1-2|11
CASGGGRDYTF
>TRBV13|-|TRBJ2-2|16
CASSSGQGGLAGELFF
>TRBV6-1|-|TRBJ2-5|14
CASSEGGRWETQYF
>TRBV19|-|TRBJ1-1|13
CASLDRMNTEAFF
>TRBV5-6|few|TRBJ2-3|15
CASSLVQGSTDTQYF
>TRBV10-3|-|TRBJ2-1|14
CATRRGDTYNEQFF
>TRBV5-1|-|TRBJ1-1|14
CASSSSGFFTEAFF
>TRBV5-8|-|TRBJ2-7|16
CASSLGSTATSYEQYF
>TRBV6-5|-|TRBJ2-5|16
CASSSQYRGLGETQYF
>TRBV28|-|TRBJ2-7|13
CASSFATETEQYF
>TRBV6-5|once|TRBJ2-7|14
CASRGGVGAYEQYF
>TRBV5-1|once|TRBJ2-7|13
CASSLAEGYEQYF
>TRBV5-4|-|TRBJ1-2|15
CASSSTGQGFYGYTF
>TRBV7-3|-|TRBJ2-1|13
CASSITRDNEQFF
>TRBV19|-|TRBJ1-5|15
CASSTAGDSNQPQHF
>TRBV19|-|TRBJ2-3|15
CASSIGAQPTDTQYF
>TRBV29-1|-|TRBJ1-1|13
CSVVGGWSTEAFF
>TRBV5-1|-|TRBJ1-6|14
CASSWGTGNSPLHF
>TRBV11-2|-|TRBJ2-2|17
CASSPIFGQQNTGELFF
>TRBV6-5|-|TRBJ2-7|14
CASTSGQGTYEQYF
>TRBV9|-|TRBJ2-5|17
CASSVALAGGRQETQYF
>TRBV19|few|TRBJ2-5|13
CASSMRARETQYF
>TRBV6-5|once|TRBJ1-5|15
CASSPKKGQGQPQHF
>TRBV7-2|-|TRBJ2-7|14
CASSSSGRHDEQYF
>TRBV11-2|many|TRBJ2-1|15
CASSLEGQAYNEQFF
>TRBV5-4|-|TRBJ2-5|14
CASSLDRYQETQYF
>TRBV30|few|TRBJ1-2|17
CAWSVQRTGVIGYGYTF
>TRBV30|-|TRBJ1-6|14
CAWTIPAYNSPLHF